These T cell receptor beta chains were read from a single sample in a study of regulatory T cells in long-lasting Graves disease. In TCRdb, the multiplex PCR reads were re-called with MiXCR into one record per CDR3 protein. There are 360,000 or so distinct CDR3 sequences in the sample; 20% to 25% occur only once, and around a quarter lies in the top ten. The sequencing used peripheral blood mononuclear cells (PBMCs), collected when the disease was refractory, from a patient treated with antithyroid drugs. The origin of the receptors is a woman in her thirties or forties with Graves disease. Both conserved end residues are part of each CDR3. Each record gives: V gene, clone size, D gene, J gene, CDR3 protein, CDR3 DNA. D genes are given only for firm matches. Only some rows state a clone size, as once, few, many or a class for expanded clones.

v_call: TRBV29-1
clone_size: .
d_call: .
j_call: TRBJ1-1
cdr3_aa: CSVQGIFATEAFF
cdr3_nt: TGCAGCGTTCAGGGCATCTTTGCCACTGAAGCTTTCTTT

v_call: TRBV30
clone_size: .
d_call: .
j_call: TRBJ1-1
cdr3_aa: CAWSVGGRTEAFF
cdr3_nt: TGTGCCTGGAGTGTTGGGGGCCGGACTGAAGCTTTCTTT

v_call: TRBV6-2/TRBV6-3
clone_size: .
d_call: TRBD2
j_call: TRBJ2-4
cdr3_aa: CASSFLSSGSGLARPRGNIQYF
cdr3_nt: TGTGCCAGCAGTTTTCTGAGCTCCGGTAGCGGGCTTGCTCGACCAAGGGGAAACATTCAGTACTTC

v_call: TRBV5-1
clone_size: .
d_call: .
j_call: TRBJ2-7
cdr3_aa: CASRQYWESYEQYF
cdr3_nt: TGCGCCAGCAGACAATACTGGGAAAGCTACGAGCAGTACTTC

v_call: TRBV3-1
clone_size: .
d_call: TRBD1
j_call: TRBJ1-1
cdr3_aa: CASSQDLDRGQTEAFF
cdr3_nt: TGTGCCAGCAGCCAAGATCTCGACAGGGGACAAACTGAAGCTTTCTTT

v_call: TRBV11-2
clone_size: many
d_call: TRBD1
j_call: TRBJ2-7
cdr3_aa: CASSSTGTGYGGAYEQYF
cdr3_nt: TGTGCCAGCAGCTCCACTGGGACAGGTTATGGGGGAGCCTACGAGCAGTACTTC

v_call: TRBV30
clone_size: .
d_call: .
j_call: TRBJ1-1
cdr3_aa: CAWMLQGRNTEAFF
cdr3_nt: TGTGCCTGGATGCTTCAGGGGAGGAACACTGAAGCTTTCTTT

v_call: TRBV28
clone_size: .
d_call: TRBD1
j_call: TRBJ1-5
cdr3_aa: CASSPLLTGKNQPQHF
cdr3_nt: TGTGCCAGCAGTCCCTTACTGACAGGGAAGAATCAGCCCCAGCATTTT

v_call: TRBV12-3/TRBV12-4
clone_size: many
d_call: TRBD2
j_call: TRBJ2-3
cdr3_aa: CASSPIAGVSDTQYF
cdr3_nt: TGTGCCAGCAGTCCAATAGCGGGAGTCTCAGATACGCAGTATTTT

v_call: TRBV19
clone_size: many
d_call: TRBD1
j_call: TRBJ2-4
cdr3_aa: CASSPGQGANIQYF
cdr3_nt: TGTGCCAGCTCCCCGGGACAGGGGGCAAACATTCAGTACTTC

v_call: TRBV29-1
clone_size: .
d_call: TRBD1
j_call: TRBJ2-1
cdr3_aa: CSVVRGQDYNEQFF
cdr3_nt: TGCAGCGTAGTAAGGGGACAGGATTACAATGAGCAGTTCTTC

v_call: TRBV7-6
clone_size: many
d_call: TRBD1
j_call: TRBJ2-7
cdr3_aa: CASSLGGTGQYEQYF
cdr3_nt: TGTGCCAGCAGCTTAGGTGGGACAGGGCAGTACGAGCAGTACTTC

v_call: TRBV7-8
clone_size: many
d_call: .
j_call: TRBJ1-1
cdr3_aa: CASSLEGFAAFF
cdr3_nt: TGTGCCAGCAGCTTAGAGGGGTTTGCGGCTTTCTTT

v_call: TRBV6-1
clone_size: many
d_call: .
j_call: TRBJ2-5
cdr3_aa: CASSEARQDRETQYF
cdr3_nt: TGTGCCAGCAGTGAAGCACGACAGGACCGGGAGACCCAGTACTTC

v_call: TRBV28
clone_size: many
d_call: .
j_call: TRBJ1-1
cdr3_aa: CASRYYTEAFF
cdr3_nt: TGTGCCAGCAGATATTACACTGAAGCTTTCTTT

v_call: TRBV13
clone_size: many
d_call: TRBD1
j_call: TRBJ1-1
cdr3_aa: CASSLTRGEAFF
cdr3_nt: TGTGCCAGCAGCTTAACCAGGGGGGAAGCTTTCTTT

v_call: TRBV20-1
clone_size: few
d_call: .
j_call: TRBJ2-2
cdr3_aa: CSAKKITDSTGELFF
cdr3_nt: TGCAGTGCTAAGAAGATTACGGACTCTACCGGGGAGCTGTTTTTT

v_call: TRBV6-1
clone_size: many
d_call: TRBD1
j_call: TRBJ2-7
cdr3_aa: CASRTLGQGTAHEQYF
cdr3_nt: TGTGCCAGCAGGACACTCGGACAGGGAACTGCCCACGAGCAGTACTTC

v_call: TRBV5-1
clone_size: .
d_call: .
j_call: TRBJ2-3
cdr3_aa: CASSLQQGTDTQYF
cdr3_nt: TGCGCCAGCAGCTTGCAACAGGGCACAGATACGCAGTATTTT

v_call: TRBV28
clone_size: .
d_call: .
j_call: TRBJ1-1
cdr3_aa: CASKGGGNYFTEAFF
cdr3_nt: TGTGCCAGCAAGGGGGGGGGGAATTATTTCACTGAAGCTTTCTTT

v_call: TRBV7-3
clone_size: many
d_call: TRBD1
j_call: TRBJ1-2
cdr3_aa: CASSSGQGAYGYTF
cdr3_nt: TGTGCCAGCAGCTCGGGACAGGGGGCGTATGGCTACACCTTC

v_call: TRBV12-3/TRBV12-4
clone_size: many
d_call: TRBD1
j_call: TRBJ2-5
cdr3_aa: CASSRGTGIGETQYF
cdr3_nt: TGTGCCAGCAGCCGAGGGACAGGGATCGGAGAGACCCAGTACTTC

v_call: TRBV20-1
clone_size: .
d_call: .
j_call: TRBJ2-7
cdr3_aa: CSARERVVVLEQYF
cdr3_nt: TGCAGTGCTAGAGAGCGGGTGGTGGTTCTGGAGCAGTACTTC

v_call: TRBV28
clone_size: .
d_call: .
j_call: TRBJ1-4
cdr3_aa: CASRSRGVPNEKLFF
cdr3_nt: TGTGCCAGCAGGTCACGTGGGGTTCCTAATGAAAAACTGTTTTTT

v_call: TRBV6-1
clone_size: .
d_call: .
j_call: TRBJ2-5
cdr3_aa: CASSQPGQETQYF
cdr3_nt: TGTGCCAGCAGCCAGCCAGGGCAAGAGACCCAGTACTTC

v_call: TRBV7-9
clone_size: few
d_call: .
j_call: TRBJ2-3
cdr3_aa: CASSSRDGFLSTRQYF
cdr3_nt: TGTGCCAGCAGCAGCCGGGACGGATTTCTATCCACTCGGCAGTATTTT

v_call: TRBV7-7
clone_size: .
d_call: TRBD1
j_call: TRBJ1-2
cdr3_aa: CASSLAGTGGVNYGYTF
cdr3_nt: TGTGCTAGCAGCCTAGCCGGGACAGGGGGCGTCAACTATGGCTACACCTTC

v_call: TRBV29-1
clone_size: .
d_call: TRBD2
j_call: TRBJ2-1
cdr3_aa: CSVSGTSGNNEQFF
cdr3_nt: TGCAGCGTTTCCGGGACTAGCGGGAACAATGAGCAGTTCTTC

v_call: TRBV2
clone_size: .
d_call: .
j_call: TRBJ2-5
cdr3_aa: CASSDRGTETQYF
cdr3_nt: TGTGCCAGCAGTGATCGAGGGACCGAGACCCAGTACTTC

v_call: TRBV20-1
clone_size: few
d_call: .
j_call: TRBJ2-7
cdr3_aa: CSAQLTYEQYF
cdr3_nt: TGCAGTGCCCAACTCACCTACGAGCAGTACTTC

v_call: TRBV5-1
clone_size: .
d_call: TRBD2
j_call: TRBJ2-3
cdr3_aa: CASSLVAGGSEQIFKDTQYF
cdr3_nt: TGCGCCAGCAGCTTGGTAGCGGGAGGGAGCGAACAAATATTCAAAGATACGCAGTATTTT

v_call: TRBV28
clone_size: .
d_call: .
j_call: TRBJ2-6
cdr3_aa: CASRRGPIYAGANVLTF
cdr3_nt: TGTGCCAGCAGGAGAGGACCTATTTATGCTGGGGCCAACGTCCTGACTTTC

v_call: TRBV6-9
clone_size: .
d_call: .
j_call: TRBJ2-7
cdr3_aa: CASSYFSAAYEQYF
cdr3_nt: TGTGCCAGCAGTTACTTCTCGGCTGCCTACGAGCAGTACTTC

v_call: TRBV20-1
clone_size: many
d_call: .
j_call: TRBJ1-1
cdr3_aa: CSARPGRAEAFF
cdr3_nt: TGCAGTGCCCGGCCAGGGCGCGCTGAAGCTTTCTTT

v_call: TRBV7-2
clone_size: few
d_call: TRBD2
j_call: TRBJ2-7
cdr3_aa: CASSPNSGSAFYEQYF
cdr3_nt: TGTGCCAGCAGCCCAAATAGCGGGAGCGCTTTCTACGAGCAGTACTTC

v_call: TRBV6-2/TRBV6-3
clone_size: .
d_call: .
j_call: TRBJ1-2
cdr3_aa: CASRRTARYGYTF
cdr3_nt: TGTGCCAGCAGGAGGACAGCTCGCTATGGCTACACCTTC

v_call: TRBV19
clone_size: .
d_call: .
j_call: TRBJ2-4
cdr3_aa: CASSISGVWGKNIQYF
cdr3_nt: TGTGCCAGTAGTATATCTGGGGTCTGGGGCAAAAACATTCAGTACTTC

v_call: TRBV6-5
clone_size: .
d_call: .
j_call: TRBJ2-5
cdr3_aa: CASSYAGTAKETQYF
cdr3_nt: TGTGCCAGCAGTTACGCGGGGACAGCGAAAGAGACCCAGTACTTC

v_call: TRBV2
clone_size: .
d_call: TRBD2
j_call: TRBJ2-1
cdr3_aa: CASRTSGRARSYNEQFF
cdr3_nt: TGTGCCAGCAGGACTAGCGGGAGGGCCAGGTCCTACAATGAGCAGTTCTTC

v_call: TRBV2
clone_size: few
d_call: .
j_call: TRBJ2-3
cdr3_aa: CATTPGGYSTDTQYF
cdr3_nt: TGTGCCACCACCCCCGGGGGCTATAGCACAGATACGCAGTATTTT